This TCR beta chain was found in a study of response to subunit inactivated influenza vaccine. The germline V and J ends were trimmed by 5 bases and 6 bases, with 8 bases remaining between them. The CDR3 is 11 residues long. Germline V gene lookup returns CDR1 SEHNR and CDR2 FQNEAQ (reference sequence). This clonotype occurred many times. MiXCR, run by TCRdb on the RT-PCR reads, gives a single entry per CDR3 protein. This sample has 500,000 to 700,000 distinct CDR3 sequences; around 21% occur once, and the top ten carry 2.5% to 3%. The same specimen was also included in a second study, on T cells expressing NK-cell markers. That investigation notes: UMI-tagged 5'RACE template switching yielded the TCR beta cDNA. Restriction of the sorted population to alpha-beta TCR T cells was achieved in several experiments with an anti-gamma-delta TCR antibody.

The V and J genes are TRBV7-9 and TRBJ2-7, with D possibly TRBD2 on 6 matching bases. The TCR was taken from a man aged 50 to 60 who received an inactivated influenza vaccine. The source material was CD4+ T cells sorted from PBMCs, sampled about 11 days after vaccination. The CDR3 is CASSQEGEQYF. The CDR3 nucleotides are TGTGCCAGCAGCCAGGAGGGCGAGCAGTACTTC. The entire variable domain, with the rest obtained from reference TRBV7-9 and TRBJ2-7, is as follows: DTGVSQNPRHKITKRGQNVTFRCDPISEHNRLYWYRQTLGQGPEFLTYFQNEAQLEKSRLLSDRFSAERPKGSFSTLEIQRTEQGDSAMYLCASSQEGEQYFGPGTRLTVT.